This TCR beta chain was found in a study of blood T cells in healthy people across ages. General study findings and limits: Researchers said unsorted PBMCs prevented a conclusive naive versus antigen-experienced comparison. Underestimates were what the diversity estimates from one million T cells were considered to be. In these data, TCR beta diversity tracked strongly with naive T cell percentage.

In the case of this clonotype: What it recognizes is unknown.

The ends were cut back, 4 bases at V and 2 bases at J, with 9 bases in the middle. The CDR3 contains 14 residues. Germline V lookup: CDR1 SGHTA, CDR2 FQGNSA. Primed by a sample-barcoded 5' primer and a J-beta primer mix, a second PCR proceeded for 7 to 11 cycles. Every cDNA molecule carried a tag from a template-switch adaptor bearing 12 random nucleotides. Via MiXCR, TCRdb re-called the 5' RACE reads, giving one row per CDR3 protein. Of about 580,000 distinct CDR3 sequences in the sample, around 48% are singletons; the top ten hold just under 25%. This receptor was identified in an elderly man in good health. Sequenced input: blood. The V and J genes are TRBV7-2 and TRBJ1-5; D call uncertain. The CDR3 spells CASSSRRGNQPQHF. In nucleotides, the CDR3 is TGTGCCAGCAGCTCAAGGCGGGGCAATCAGCCCCAGCATTTT.